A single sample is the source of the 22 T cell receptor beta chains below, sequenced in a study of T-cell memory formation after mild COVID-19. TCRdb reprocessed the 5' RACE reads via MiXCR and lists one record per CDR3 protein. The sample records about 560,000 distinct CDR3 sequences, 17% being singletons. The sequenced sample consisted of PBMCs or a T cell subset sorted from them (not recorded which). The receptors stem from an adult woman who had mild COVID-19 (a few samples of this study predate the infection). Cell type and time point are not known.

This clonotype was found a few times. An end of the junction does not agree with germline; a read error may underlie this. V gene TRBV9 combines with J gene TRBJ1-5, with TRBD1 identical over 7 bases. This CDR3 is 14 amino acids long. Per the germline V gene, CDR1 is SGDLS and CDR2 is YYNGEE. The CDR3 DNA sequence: TGTGCCAGCAGCTTGACAGGGAGCACTCAGCCCCAGCATTTT. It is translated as CASSLTGSTQPQHF.

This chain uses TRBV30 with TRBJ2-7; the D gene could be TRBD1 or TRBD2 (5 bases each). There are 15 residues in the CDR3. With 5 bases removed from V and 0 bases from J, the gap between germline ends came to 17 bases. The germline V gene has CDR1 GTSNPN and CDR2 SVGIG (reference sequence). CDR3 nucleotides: TGTGCCTGGCTATCCCGGGACGGGTACTCCTACGAGCAGTACTTC. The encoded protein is CAWLSRDGYSYEQYF.

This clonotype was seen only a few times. CDR3 nucleotide sequence: TGTGCCAGCAGTTACGGGACATCGGTAAATCAGCCCCAGCATTTT. Translating gives CASSYGTSVNQPQHF. The V gene is TRBV6-6, the J gene TRBJ1-5; TRBD1 is a possible D gene (6 bases). Germline V lookup: CDR1 MNHNY, CDR2 SVGAGI (reference sequence). This CDR3 region has 15 residues. Trimming removed 2 bases at V and 4 bases at J, with 12 bases between.

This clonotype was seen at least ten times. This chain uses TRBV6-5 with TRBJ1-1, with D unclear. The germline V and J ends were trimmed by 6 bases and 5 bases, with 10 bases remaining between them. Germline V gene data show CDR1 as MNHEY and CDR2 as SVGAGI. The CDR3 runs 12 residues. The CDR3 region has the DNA TGTGCCAGCAGCCCGGGTTATACTGAAGCTTTCTTT. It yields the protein CASSPGYTEAFF.

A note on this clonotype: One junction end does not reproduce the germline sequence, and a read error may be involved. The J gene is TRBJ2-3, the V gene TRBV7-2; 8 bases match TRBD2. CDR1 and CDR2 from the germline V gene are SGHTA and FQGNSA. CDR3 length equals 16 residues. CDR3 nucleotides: TGTTCCAGCAGCTTAGGGGTAGCGGGGTACACAGATACGCAGTATTTT. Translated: CSSSLGVAGYTDTQYF.

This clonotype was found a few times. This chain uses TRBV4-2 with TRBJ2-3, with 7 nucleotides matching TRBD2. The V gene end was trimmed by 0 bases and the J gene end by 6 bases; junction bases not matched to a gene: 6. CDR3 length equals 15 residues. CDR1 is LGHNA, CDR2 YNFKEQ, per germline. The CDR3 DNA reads TGTGCCAGCAGCCAAGAACGGGGGGTAGTGGATACGCAGTATTTT. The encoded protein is CASSQERGVVDTQYF.

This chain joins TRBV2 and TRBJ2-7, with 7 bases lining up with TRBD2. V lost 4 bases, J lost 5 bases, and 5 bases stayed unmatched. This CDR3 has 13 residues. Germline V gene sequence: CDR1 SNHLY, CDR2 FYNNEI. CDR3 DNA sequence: TGTGCCAGCAGTGTACGTCTAGCGGACGAGCAGTACTTC. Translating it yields CASSVRLADEQYF.

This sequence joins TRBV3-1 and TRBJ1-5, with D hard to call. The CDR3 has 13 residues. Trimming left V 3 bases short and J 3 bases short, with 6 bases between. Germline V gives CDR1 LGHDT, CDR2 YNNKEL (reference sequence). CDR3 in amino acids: CASSHGPNQPQHF. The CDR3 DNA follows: TGTGCCAGCAGCCACGGCCCCAATCAGCCCCAGCATTTT.

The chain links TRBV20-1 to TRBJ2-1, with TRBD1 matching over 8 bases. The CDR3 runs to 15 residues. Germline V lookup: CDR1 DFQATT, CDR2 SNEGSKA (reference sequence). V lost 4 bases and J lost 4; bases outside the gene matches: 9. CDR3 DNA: TGCAGTGCTACCCTGCAGGGGGCGATGTACAATGAGCAGTTCTTC. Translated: CSATLQGAMYNEQFF.

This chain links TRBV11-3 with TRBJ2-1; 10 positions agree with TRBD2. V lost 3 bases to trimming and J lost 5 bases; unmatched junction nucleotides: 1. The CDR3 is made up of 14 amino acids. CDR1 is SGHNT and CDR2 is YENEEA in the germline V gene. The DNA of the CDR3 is TGTGCCAGCAGCTTTACTAGCGGGAACAATGAGCAGTTCTTC. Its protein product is CASSFTSGNNEQFF.

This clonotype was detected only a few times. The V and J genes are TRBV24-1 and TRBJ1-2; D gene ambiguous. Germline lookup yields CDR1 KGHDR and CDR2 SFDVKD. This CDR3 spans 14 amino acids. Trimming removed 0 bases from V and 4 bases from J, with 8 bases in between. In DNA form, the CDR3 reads TGTGCCACCAGTGATTTGAGGAGGAGCTATGGCTACACCTTC. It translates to CATSDLRRSYGYTF.

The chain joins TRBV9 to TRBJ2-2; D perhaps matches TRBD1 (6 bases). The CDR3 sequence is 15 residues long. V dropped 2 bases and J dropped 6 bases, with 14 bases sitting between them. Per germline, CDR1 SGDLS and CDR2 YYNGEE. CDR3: CASSVTPTGSGELFF. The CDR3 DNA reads TGTGCCAGCAGCGTTACACCTACAGGGTCCGGGGAGCTGTTTTTT. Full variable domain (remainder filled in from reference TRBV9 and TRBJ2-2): DSGVTQTPKHLITATGQRVTLRCSPRSGDLSVYWYQQSLDQGLQFLIQYYNGEERAKGNILERFSAQQFPDLHSELNLSSLELGDSALYFCASSVTPTGSGELFFGEGSRLTVL.

CDR3 sequence: CAISVGITEAFF. The CDR3 nucleotides are TGTGCCATCAGTGTCGGGATCACTGAAGCTTTCTTT. The chain carries TRBV10-3 and TRBJ1-1; D gene uncertain. This CDR3 has 12 amino acids. Germline CDR1 and CDR2: ENHRY and SYGVKD. Trimming removed 4 bases from V and 4 bases from J, with 7 bases in between.

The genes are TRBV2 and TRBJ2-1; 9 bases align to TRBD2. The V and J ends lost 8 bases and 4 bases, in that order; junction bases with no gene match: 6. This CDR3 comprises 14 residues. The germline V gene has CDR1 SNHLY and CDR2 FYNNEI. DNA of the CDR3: TGTGCCAGCTGTCGGCTAGCGGGGTACAATGAGCAGTTCTTC. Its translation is CASCRLAGYNEQFF.

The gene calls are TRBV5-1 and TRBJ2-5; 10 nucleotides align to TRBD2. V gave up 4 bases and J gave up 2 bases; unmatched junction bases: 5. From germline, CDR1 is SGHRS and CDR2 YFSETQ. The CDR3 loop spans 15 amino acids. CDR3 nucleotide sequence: TGCGCCAGCAGCCTAGGGACTAGCGAACAAGAGACCCAGTACTTC. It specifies CASSLGTSEQETQYF.

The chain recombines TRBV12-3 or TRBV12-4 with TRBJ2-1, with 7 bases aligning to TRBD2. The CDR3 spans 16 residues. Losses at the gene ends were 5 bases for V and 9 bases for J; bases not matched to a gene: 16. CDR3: CASSPLLALASGEQFF. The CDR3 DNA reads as TGTGCCAGCAGTCCCTTGCTAGCACTGGCTAGCGGTGAGCAGTTCTTC.

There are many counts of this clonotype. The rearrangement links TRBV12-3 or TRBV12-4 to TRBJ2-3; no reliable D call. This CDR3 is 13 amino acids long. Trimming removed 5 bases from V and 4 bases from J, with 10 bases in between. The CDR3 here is CASSLTWSDTQYF. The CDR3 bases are TGTGCCAGCAGTCTGACATGGTCAGATACGCAGTATTTT.

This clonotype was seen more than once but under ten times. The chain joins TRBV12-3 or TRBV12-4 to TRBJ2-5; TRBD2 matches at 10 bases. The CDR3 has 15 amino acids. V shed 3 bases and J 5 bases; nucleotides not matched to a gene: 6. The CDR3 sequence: CASSFSSGSSETQYF. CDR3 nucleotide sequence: TGTGCCAGCAGTTTTTCTAGCGGGAGTAGCGAGACCCAGTACTTC.

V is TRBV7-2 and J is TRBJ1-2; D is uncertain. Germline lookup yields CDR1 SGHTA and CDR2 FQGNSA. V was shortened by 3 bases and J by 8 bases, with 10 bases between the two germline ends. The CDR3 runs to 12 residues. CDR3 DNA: TGTGCCAGCAGCTTCCGACAAGGGGGCTACACCTTC. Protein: CASSFRQGGYTF.

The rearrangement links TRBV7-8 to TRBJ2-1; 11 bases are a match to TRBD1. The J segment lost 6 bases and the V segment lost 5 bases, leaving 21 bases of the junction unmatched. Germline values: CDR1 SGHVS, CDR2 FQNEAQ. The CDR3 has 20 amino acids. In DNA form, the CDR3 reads TGTGCCAGCAGCGCTCCACTACTTACACCGGGACAGGGGGATCTCAATGAGCAGTTCTTC. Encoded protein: CASSAPLLTPGQGDLNEQFF.

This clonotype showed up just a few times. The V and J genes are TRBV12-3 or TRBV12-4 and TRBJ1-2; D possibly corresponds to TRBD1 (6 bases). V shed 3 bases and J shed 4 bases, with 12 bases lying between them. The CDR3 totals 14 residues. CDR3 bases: TGTGCCAGCAGTTTTTTAGGACAGATCTATGGCTACACCTTC. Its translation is CASSFLGQIYGYTF.

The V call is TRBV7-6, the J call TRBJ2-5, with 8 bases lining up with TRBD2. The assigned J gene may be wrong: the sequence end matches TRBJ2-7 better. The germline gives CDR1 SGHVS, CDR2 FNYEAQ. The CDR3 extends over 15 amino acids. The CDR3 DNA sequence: TGTGCCAGCAGCTTATCCGGCGGGGGGCAGTACGAGCAGTACTTC. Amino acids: CASSLSGGGQYEQYF.